This T cell receptor (beta chain) was captured by sequencing in a study of blood T cell repertoires in COVID-19. Profiled with immunoSEQ multiplex PCR; TCRdb holds only in-frame clones, not every one. The table lists under 300,000 clones, about 86% of them singletons, with about 3.4% in the top ten. The CDR3 sequence is 15 residues long. CDR1 is SGHRS, CDR2 YFSETQ, per germline. Germline trimming cut 4 bases from V and 5 bases from J; bases unmatched to any gene: 5. The V and J genes are TRBV5-1 and TRBJ2-2; 10 bases fit TRBD1. Sequencing used PBMCs or T cells enriched from blood (not recorded which). This TCR derives from a man in his forties or fifties who had recovered from COVID-19. The chain's CDR3 is CASSTGTGVTGELFF. The DNA of the CDR3 is TGCGCCAGCAGCACCGGGACAGGGGTAACCGGGGAGCTGTTTTTT.